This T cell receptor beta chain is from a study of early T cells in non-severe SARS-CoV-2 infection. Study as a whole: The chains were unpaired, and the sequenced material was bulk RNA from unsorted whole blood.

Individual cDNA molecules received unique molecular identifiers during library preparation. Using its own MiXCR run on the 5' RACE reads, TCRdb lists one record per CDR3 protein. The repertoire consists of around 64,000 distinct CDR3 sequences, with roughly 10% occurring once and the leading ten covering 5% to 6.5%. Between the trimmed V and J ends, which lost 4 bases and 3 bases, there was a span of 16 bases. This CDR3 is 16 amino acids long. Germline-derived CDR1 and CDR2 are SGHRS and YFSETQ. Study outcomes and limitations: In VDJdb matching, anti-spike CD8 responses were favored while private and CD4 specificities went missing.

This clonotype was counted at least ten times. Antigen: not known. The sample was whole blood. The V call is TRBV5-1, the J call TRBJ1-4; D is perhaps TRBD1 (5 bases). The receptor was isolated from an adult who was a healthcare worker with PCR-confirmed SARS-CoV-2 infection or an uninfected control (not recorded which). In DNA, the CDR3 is TGCGCCAGCAGCCTCAACCCCGGGACGGCTAATGAAAAACTGTTTTTT. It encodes CASSLNPGTANEKLFF.